Each of the 23 T cell receptor beta chains below was sequenced from the same sample in a study of shared clonotypes between healthy human individuals. Clones were sequenced by immunoSEQ multiplex PCR, and TCRdb holds only the in-frame ones, with some missing. This table has 300,000 to 400,000 clones, 80% to 90% appearing once. Sequencing used memory CD8+ T cells sorted from blood. As to subset: CD45RO+ cells pooled with CCR7-negative TemRA cells. These receptors were collected from a man between 18 and 29 years old in good health.

The chain couples TRBV10-3 to TRBJ1-6; D ambiguous. The CDR3 contains 14 residues. V shed 2 bases and J shed 5 bases, with 7 bases lying between them. From germline, CDR1 is ENHRY and CDR2 SYGVKD. CDR3 sequence: CAISEDRDNSPLHF. The CDR3 region has the DNA TGTGCCATCAGTGAGGATAGGGATAATTCACCCCTCCACTTT.

This chain uses TRBV27 with TRBJ1-1, with D maybe TRBD1 (5 bases). The CDR3 has 14 residues. CDR1 and CDR2 from the germline V gene are MNHEY and SMNVEV (reference sequence). Trimming stripped 4 bases from V and 1 base from J, with 10 bases between. CDR3 coding DNA: TGTGCCAGCAGTTCCTTAGGACAGAACACTGAAGCTTTCTTT. Translation: CASSSLGQNTEAFF.

This chain links TRBV9 with TRBJ2-3; 7 bases map to TRBD2. The CDR3 length is 14 residues. Germline V CDR1 and CDR2: SGDLS, YYNGEE. Losses at the gene ends were 5 bases for V and 2 bases for J; bases not matched to a gene: 5. CDR3 region: CASSDSGYTDTQYF. The CDR3 DNA reads as TGTGCCAGCAGTGATAGCGGGTACACAGATACGCAGTATTTT.

V is TRBV2 and J is TRBJ1-5; tentative D call: TRBD1 (6 bases). V dropped 3 bases and J dropped 0 bases, with 15 bases sitting between them. The CDR3 totals 17 residues. From germline, CDR1 is SNHLY and CDR2 FYNNEI. The CDR3 protein is CASSDRGLGYSNQPQHF. CDR3 bases: TGTGCCAGCAGTGACAGGGGATTGGGGTATAGCAATCAGCCCCAGCATTTT.

The genes are TRBV7-9 and TRBJ2-3; D gene ambiguous. The CDR3 is made up of 12 amino acids. Germline values: CDR1 SEHNR, CDR2 FQNEAQ (reference sequence). Trimming took 7 bases from V and 6 from J, leaving 11 bases between them. In DNA, the CDR3 is TGTGCCAGCACCCCCCTGGGTGATACGCAGTATTTT. Translating it yields CASTPLGDTQYF.

V is TRBV5-6 and J is TRBJ2-7; either TRBD1 or TRBD2 may supply D (5 bases each). Trimming cost V 5 bases and J 3 bases, with 15 bases left between them. Germline V gene data show CDR1 as SGHDT and CDR2 as YYEEEE. The CDR3 totals 14 residues. DNA of the CDR3: TGTGCCAGCAGTTGGGGCGGGCACCTCTACGAGCAGTACTTC. Translating it yields CASSWGGHLYEQYF.

The J gene is TRBJ2-7, the V gene TRBV7-8; 16 positions agree with TRBD2. This CDR3 region has 17 residues. From germline, CDR1 is SGHVS and CDR2 FQNEAQ. Trimming removed 9 bases from V and 0 bases from J; junction bases left unmatched: 8. Written as DNA, the CDR3 is TGTGCCAGTATGAAGGGACTAGCGGGGGGGAGCTCCTACGAGCAGTACTTC. This translates into CASMKGLAGGSSYEQYF.

This chain joins TRBV6-5 and TRBJ1-2, with D maybe TRBD1 (5 bases). V was cut by 7 bases and J by 2 bases, with 5 bases left in between. CDR1 MNHEY and CDR2 SVGAGI come from the germline V gene. The CDR3 runs 11 residues. The CDR3 sequence: CASKGNYGYTF. CDR3 DNA sequence: TGTGCCAGCAAGGGGAACTATGGCTACACCTTC.

The chain employs TRBV13 and TRBJ1-1; D is ambiguous. The CDR3 is made up of 15 amino acids. Trimming took 4 bases from V and 1 from J, leaving 13 bases between them. Germline V gene sequence: CDR1 PRHDT, CDR2 FYEKMQ (reference sequence). The DNA of the CDR3 is TGTGCCAGCAGCTCCGCCCCGTGGGCGAACACTGAAGCTTTCTTT. It encodes CASSSAPWANTEAFF.

This clone was picked up one time. V usage is TRBV7-2 and J usage is TRBJ1-1, with D unclear. The length of the CDR3 is 14 residues. Germline V gene lookup returns CDR1 SGHTA and CDR2 FQGNSA. With 4 bases removed from V and 1 base from J, the gap between germline ends came to 10 bases. In DNA, the CDR3 is TGTGCCAGCAGCTCACTTACGGGGAACACTGAAGCTTTCTTT. This codes for CASSSLTGNTEAFF.

This clone has only one observation. The rearrangement uses TRBV27 and TRBJ2-1, with 8 bases aligning to TRBD2. This CDR3 contains 16 residues. Germline assignment: CDR1 MNHEY and CDR2 SMNVEV (reference sequence). J was trimmed by 0 bases and V by 2 bases; bases with no gene match: 3. The CDR3 is CASSLSLAGSYNEQFF. The DNA of the CDR3 is TGTGCCAGCAGTTTAAGTCTAGCGGGCTCCTACAATGAGCAGTTCTTC.

The chain couples TRBV6-6 to TRBJ2-7; tentative D call: TRBD1 (5 bases). The ends were cut back, 2 bases at V and 3 bases at J, with 8 bases in the middle. Germline lookup yields CDR1 MNHNY and CDR2 SVGAGI (reference sequence). The length of the CDR3 is 13 residues. CDR3 residues: CASSYPTDYEQYF. The CDR3 DNA follows: TGTGCCAGCAGTTACCCGACAGACTACGAGCAGTACTTC.

The CDR3 reads CASPKRTSWETQYF. Written as DNA, the CDR3 is TGTGCCAGCCCTAAGAGGACTAGTTGGGAGACCCAGTACTTC. The chain employs TRBV2 and TRBJ2-5; 7 bases map to TRBD2. The germline V gene has CDR1 SNHLY and CDR2 FYNNEI. With 8 bases clipped from V and 5 bases from J, the junction kept 11 bases outside the gene matches. This CDR3 is 14 amino acids long.

Notes on this clone: One junction end does not reproduce the germline sequence, and a read error may be involved. The chain combines TRBV7-7 with TRBJ2-7; 8 bases match TRBD2. The CDR3 has 14 residues. Germline-derived CDR1 and CDR2 are SSHAT and FNYEAQ (reference sequence). This CDR3 reads CASSLGTRAYEQYF. The CDR3 DNA is TGTGCTAGCAGCTTGGGGACTAGAGCCTACGAGCAGTACTTC.

This sequence joins TRBV28 and TRBJ1-1, with 7 bases fitting TRBD1. V was clipped by 8 bases and J by 4 bases; unmatched bases: 7. This CDR3 has 13 amino acids. Germline values: CDR1 MDHEN, CDR2 SYDVKM. CDR3: CASSLQGSTEAFF. CDR3 nucleotides: TGTGCCAGCTCGTTACAGGGGTCCACTGAAGCTTTCTTT.

This clone appeared once. This sequence joins TRBV7-9 and TRBJ2-7; D not resolved. The length of the CDR3 is 14 residues. The germline gives CDR1 SEHNR, CDR2 FQNEAQ (reference sequence). Trimming shortened V by 4 bases and J by 1 base, and 11 bases separated the two germline ends. The CDR3 is CASSSPWGSYEQYF. CDR3 DNA: TGTGCCAGCAGCTCCCCCTGGGGATCCTACGAGCAGTACTTC.

V is TRBV27 and J is TRBJ2-2; 11 bases are a match to TRBD1. CDR1 is MNHEY and CDR2 is SMNVEV in the germline V gene (reference sequence). The length of the CDR3 is 15 residues. V shed 6 bases and J 3 bases; nucleotides not matched to a gene: 3. CDR3 coding DNA: TGTGCCAGCAGCCCGGGACAGGGGGACACCGGGGAGCTGTTTTTT. Its protein is CASSPGQGDTGELFF.

The gene calls are TRBV18 and TRBJ2-2; 7 bases fit TRBD1. Germline V gives CDR1 KGHSH, CDR2 LQKENI. CDR3 length equals 16 residues. V was clipped by 3 bases and J by 5 bases; unmatched bases: 9. The CDR3 bases are TGTGCCAGCTCACCTCGGAGACAGGGAAAAACCGGGGAGCTGTTTTTT. This translates into CASSPRRQGKTGELFF. The whole variable domain, remainder taken from reference TRBV18 and TRBJ2-2, is NAGVMQNPRHLVRRRGQEARLRCSPMKGHSHVYWYRQLPEEGLKFMVYLQKENIIDESGMPKERFSAEFPKEGPSILRIQQVVRGDSAAYFCASSPRRQGKTGELFFGEGSRLTVL.

The chain joins TRBV11-2 to TRBJ1-3, with D perhaps TRBD1 (5 bases). The germline gives CDR1 SGHAT, CDR2 FQNNGV. Deletions cut 4 bases from V and 4 bases from J, with 14 bases between. The CDR3 contains 15 residues. CDR3 bases: TGTGCCAGCAGCTCAGCAAGGGGCAGAGGAAACACCATATATTTT. Translated, it gives CASSSARGRGNTIYF.

This chain joins TRBV15 and TRBJ1-2, with D perhaps matching TRBD1 (5 bases). The CDR3 has 14 residues. Trimming took off 4 bases at V and 2 bases at J, with 11 bases between the two ends. Per germline, CDR1 LNHNV and CDR2 YYDKDF (reference sequence). In nucleotides, the CDR3 is TGTGCCACCAGCACCCTGGACACCAACTATGGCTACACCTTC. Its translation: CATSTLDTNYGYTF. The full variable domain, in which reference TRBV15 and TRBJ1-2 provide the parts outside the CDR3, is DAMVIQNPRYQVTQFGKPVTLSCSQTLNHNVMYWYQQKSSQAPKLLFHYYDKDFNNEADTPDNFQSRRPNTSFCFLDIRSPGLGDTAMYLCATSTLDTNYGYTFGSGTRLTVV.

The count of this clone is one. CDR3 region: CASSFGPPNEQFF. In nucleotides, the CDR3 is TGTGCCAGCAGTTTCGGACCCCCCAATGAGCAGTTCTTC. The rearrangement links TRBV27 to TRBJ2-1, with unresolved D. Germline V gene lookup returns CDR1 MNHEY and CDR2 SMNVEV (reference sequence). The CDR3 sequence is 13 residues long. Trimming pared 3 bases from V and 6 bases from J, leaving 9 bases between.

V gene TRBV9 combines with J gene TRBJ2-3; D gene ambiguous. V lost 0 bases and J 1 base, leaving 9 bases between the germline ends. From germline, CDR1 is SGDLS and CDR2 YYNGEE. The CDR3 has 15 amino acids. CDR3 DNA sequence: TGTGCCAGCAGCGTAGAGTCCTTCGGCACAGATACGCAGTATTTT. Its protein is CASSVESFGTDTQYF.

This clone was observed a single time. This chain uses TRBV7-2 with TRBJ1-1, with D possibly matching TRBD1 (6 bases). The CDR3 runs to 17 residues. V was cut by 6 bases and J by 1 base, with 21 bases left in between. In germline, CDR1 is SGHTA, CDR2 FQGNSA. CDR3 nucleotide sequence: TGTGCCAGCAGACCCAGACAGGTTCGAGATTGGAACACTGAAGCTTTCTTT. This gives the protein CASRPRQVRDWNTEAFF.